This TCR beta chain was obtained from a study of vaccination and CD4 T cells after COVID-19. Study overall: The stimulating agents, overlapping spike peptides, came from SARS-CoV-2, HCoV-NL63, HCoV-OC43 and HCoV-229E. The study's findings and limits: The appearance of a median approximately 85% of reactive clones in convalescent patients occurred only post-vaccination.

Germline V gene lookup returns CDR1 SGHDN and CDR2 FVKESK. This CDR3 region has 15 residues. Treatment of the sample: approximately 11-day PBMC culture with coronavirus spike peptide pools or control peptides (ViraFEST assay). Following expansion of antigen-specific T cells with peptide pools, ViraFEST then sequenced TCRs. With the Oncomine TCR Beta short-read assay, DNA from cultured CD4+ T cells was sequenced. TCRdb re-called the PCR reads through MiXCR, storing one row per CDR3 protein. The table has 20,000 or so distinct CDR3 sequences, 29% seen once. With regard to this clonotype: Its antigen remains unidentified. One end of the junction does not line up with germline, which may come from a read error.

Sequencing was done on a sample of cultured CD4+ T cells from blood. This rearrangement joins TRBV14 to TRBJ1-2; TRBD1 is a possible D gene (5 bases). The receptor was derived from a human donor with COVID-19. The CDR3 region has the DNA TGTGTCAGCAGCCAAGCACTCCAGCCAGGGACTAGTTACACCTTC. This encodes CVSSQALQPGTSYTF.